Shown below are 19 T cell receptor beta chains from a single sample sequenced in a study of T cells after yellow fever vaccination. TCRdb called the 5' RACE reads again in MiXCR, with one record for every CDR3 protein. The data hold 130,000 or so distinct CDR3 sequences, with 12% to 15% observed a single time. This material consisted of CD8+ T cells sorted from PBMCs, taken 5 days after the yellow fever booster vaccination. All receptors come from a man younger than 35 who received the YFV17D yellow fever vaccine.

In this sample, this clonotype turned up a few times. The genes are TRBV4-1 and TRBJ1-4, with D possibly being TRBD1 (6 bases). Germline V gives CDR1 MGHRA, CDR2 YSYEKL. V lost 2 bases and J lost 2, with 9 bases in between. The CDR3 extends over 15 amino acids. CDR3 protein: CASSQRTDTNEKLFF. CDR3 in DNA: TGCGCCAGCAGCCAAAGGACAGACACTAATGAAAAACTGTTTTTT.

This chain connects TRBV6-4 to TRBJ1-1; D gene ambiguous. The CDR3 is made up of 13 amino acids. Germline lookup yields CDR1 MRHNA and CDR2 SNTAGT. Deletions cut 6 bases from V and 0 bases from J, with 8 bases between. CDR3: CASRVAVNTEAFF. CDR3 bases: TGTGCCAGCAGGGTAGCTGTGAACACTGAAGCTTTCTTT.

In its sample, this clonotype was seen many times. The rearrangement uses TRBV24-1 and TRBJ2-6, with TRBD1 matching 8 bases. Trimming cost V 9 bases and J 2 bases; bases outside gene matches: 2. Germline assignment: CDR1 KGHDR and CDR2 SFDVKD. This CDR3 is 14 amino acids long. The CDR3 nucleotides read TGTGCCACCCAGGGGGCTGCTGGGGCCAACGTCCTGACTTTC. Encoded protein: CATQGAAGANVLTF.

This clonotype was seen only once. The chain links TRBV4-3 to TRBJ1-5; perhaps TRBD1 as D (6 bases). Trimming removed 0 bases from V and 4 bases from J, with 13 bases in between. CDR1 is LGHNA, CDR2 YSLEER, per germline. The CDR3 is 16 residues long. CDR3 nucleotide sequence: TGCGCCAGCAGCCAAGAGTGGGGGGCGCGAAATCAGCCCCAGCATTTT. The encoded protein is CASSQEWGARNQPQHF.

This clonotype showed up just a few times. V is TRBV20-1 and J is TRBJ2-3; TRBD1 or TRBD2 may be the D gene (5 bases each). This CDR3 is 18 amino acids long. The V gene lost 0 bases and the J gene lost 6 bases, with 25 bases spanning the gap. CDR1 is DFQATT, CDR2 SNEGSKA, per germline (reference sequence). CDR3 in amino acids: CSARDRVGRARAWDTQYF. DNA of the CDR3: TGCAGTGCTAGAGATAGAGTGGGGCGGGCCAGGGCATGGGATACGCAGTATTTT.

The V gene is TRBV29-1, the J gene TRBJ2-5; TRBD1 aligns across 10 bases. V trimming: 6 bases; J trimming: 5 bases; junction bases outside the gene matches: 6. Germline assignment: CDR1 SQVTM and CDR2 ANQGSEA. The CDR3 sequence is 13 residues long. The CDR3 is CSVTTGGLETQYF. The CDR3 nucleotides are TGCAGCGTCACGACAGGGGGCTTGGAGACCCAGTACTTC.

This clonotype was seen a handful of times. The rearrangement links TRBV12-3 or TRBV12-4 to TRBJ2-7; 7 nucleotides align to TRBD2. With V trimmed by 4 bases and J by 2 bases, 5 bases remained unmatched. The CDR3 has 14 amino acids. In nucleotides, the CDR3 is TGTGCCAGCAGTTCCGGACTAGAGACCTACGAGCAGTACTTC. Protein sequence: CASSSGLETYEQYF.

This clonotype was seen more than once but under ten times. The chain is built from TRBV20-1 and TRBJ2-3, with D unclear. This CDR3 is built from 17 residues. V was clipped by 0 bases and J by 0 bases, with 16 bases between them. Germline V gene lookup returns CDR1 DFQATT and CDR2 SNEGSKA (reference sequence). The CDR3 nucleotides are TGCAGTGCTAGAGATCCCAGGCGGCCCACTAGCACAGATACGCAGTATTTT. Encoded protein: CSARDPRRPTSTDTQYF.

The gene calls are TRBV20-1 and TRBJ2-2; D is undetermined. Per the germline V gene, CDR1 is DFQATT and CDR2 is SNEGSKA (reference sequence). Trimming shortened V by 0 bases and J by 7 bases, and 3 bases separated the two germline ends. The CDR3 runs 11 residues. The CDR3 loop reads CSAREGGELFF. CDR3 DNA sequence: TGCAGTGCTAGAGAAGGCGGGGAGCTGTTTTTT.

In its sample, this clonotype was seen a few times. V gene TRBV4-2 combines with J gene TRBJ2-7; D remains unclear. Trimming shortened V by 0 bases and J by 0 bases, and 9 bases separated the two germline ends. This CDR3 has 15 amino acids. CDR1 is LGHNA and CDR2 is YNFKEQ in the germline V gene. The CDR3 sequence is CASSQEASPSYEQYF. For the CDR3, the DNA is TGTGCCAGCAGCCAAGAGGCCTCCCCCTCCTACGAGCAGTACTTC.

In its sample, this clonotype was seen a few times. The J gene is TRBJ1-2, the V gene TRBV6-6; weak D call: TRBD1 (5 bases). V lost 0 bases and J 6 bases, leaving 8 bases between the germline ends. CDR1 and CDR2 from the germline V gene are MNHNY and SVGAGI (reference sequence). The CDR3 totals 13 residues. CDR3 sequence (DNA): TGTGCCAGCAGTTACTCGGGAGGGGATGGCTACACCTTC. Residues: CASSYSGGDGYTF.

This sequence joins TRBV7-9 and TRBJ2-7, with a weak D call TRBD2 (6 bases). Between the trimmed V and J ends, which lost 3 bases and 2 bases, there was a span of 11 bases. The CDR3 is 14 amino acids. The germline gives CDR1 SEHNR, CDR2 FQNEAQ (reference sequence). This chain's CDR3 is CASSLGLLPYEQYF. CDR3 nucleotides: TGTGCCAGCAGCTTGGGACTTCTACCCTACGAGCAGTACTTC.

The chain uses TRBV29-1 and TRBJ2-1; D perhaps matches TRBD2 (6 bases). The germline V gene encodes CDR1 SQVTM and CDR2 ANQGSEA. The CDR3 loop spans 13 amino acids. With 8 bases removed from V and 2 bases from J, the gap between germline ends came to 13 bases. CDR3 amino acids: CSPVSGPYNEQFF. CDR3 in DNA: TGCAGCCCCGTCAGCGGGCCCTACAATGAGCAGTTCTTC.

This sequence joins TRBV12-3 or TRBV12-4 and TRBJ2-3; a weak D match, TRBD2 (7 bases). Trimming removed 6 bases from V and 3 bases from J, with 16 bases in between. The CDR3 consists of 15 residues. CDR3 DNA sequence: TGTGCCAGCAGGAGGGGGGAGGGGGTAACAGATACGCAGTATTTT. Translation: CASRRGEGVTDTQYF.

There are a few counts of this clonotype. The chain has TRBV4-1 and TRBJ2-2; 8 positions agree with TRBD1. Germline V gives CDR1 MGHRA, CDR2 YSYEKL. CDR3 size: 14 residues. J gave up 4 bases and V 3 bases, and 1 base lay outside the gene matches. CDR3 nucleotides: TGCGCCAGCAGCCAGGACAGGGCCACCGGGGAGCTGTTTTTT. As protein: CASSQDRATGELFF.

The rearrangement uses TRBV13 and TRBJ2-1; D ambiguous. Per the germline V gene, CDR1 is PRHDT and CDR2 is FYEKMQ (reference sequence). This CDR3 region has 14 residues. V lost 5 bases, J lost 4 bases, and 12 bases lay in between. The CDR3 DNA reads as TGTGCCAGCAGCCAAAGAAAGAAGTACAATGAGCAGTTCTTC. This gives the protein CASSQRKKYNEQFF.

This clonotype has a handful of counts. V gene TRBV6-5 combines with J gene TRBJ1-4, with 9 bases matching TRBD1. The length of the CDR3 is 16 residues. Germline values: CDR1 MNHEY, CDR2 SVGAGI. J lost 7 bases, V lost 0 bases, and 6 bases had no gene match. CDR3 coding DNA: TGTGCCAGCAGTTACTCGCCCGGGACAGGGACTGAAAAACTGTTTTTT. Translation: CASSYSPGTGTEKLFF.

The chain carries TRBV7-2 and TRBJ2-7; TRBD2 agrees at 9 bases. CDR1 is SGHTA and CDR2 is FQGNSA in the germline V gene. CDR3 length equals 15 residues. V shed 3 bases, J shed 1 base, and the junction held 4 bases outside the gene matches. CDR3 DNA sequence: TGTGCCAGCAGCTTCGGTCTAGCGGGATCCTACGAGCAGTACGTC. Protein product: CASSFGLAGSYEQYV.

V usage is TRBV5-1 and J usage is TRBJ1-1; perhaps TRBD1 as D (6 bases). CDR3 length equals 13 residues. V lost 2 bases to trimming and J lost 6 bases, with 11 bases between them. Germline V CDR1 and CDR2: SGHRS, YFSETQ. CDR3 bases: TGCGCCAGCAGCTTAGGGGGTATGGCTGAAGCTTTCTTT. Translating gives CASSLGGMAEAFF. Complete variable domain (other parts from reference TRBV5-1 and TRBJ1-1): KAGVTQTPRYLIKTRGQQVTLSCSPISGHRSVSWYQQTPGQGLQFLFEYFSETQRNKGNFPGRFSGRQFSNSRSEMNVSTLELGDSALYLCASSLGGMAEAFFGQGTRLTVV.